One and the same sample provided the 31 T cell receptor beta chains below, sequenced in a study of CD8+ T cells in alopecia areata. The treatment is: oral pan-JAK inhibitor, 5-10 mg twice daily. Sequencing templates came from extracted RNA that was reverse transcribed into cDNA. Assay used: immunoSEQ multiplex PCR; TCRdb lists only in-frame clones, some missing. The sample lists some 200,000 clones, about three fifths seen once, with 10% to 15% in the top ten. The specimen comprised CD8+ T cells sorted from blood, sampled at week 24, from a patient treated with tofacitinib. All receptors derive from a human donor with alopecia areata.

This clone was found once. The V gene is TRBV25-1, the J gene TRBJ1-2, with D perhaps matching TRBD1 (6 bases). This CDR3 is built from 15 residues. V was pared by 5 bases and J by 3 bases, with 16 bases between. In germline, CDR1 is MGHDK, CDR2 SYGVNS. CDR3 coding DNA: TGTGCCAGCAGTTGGGGGGCGCGGTACGACTATGGCTACACCTTC. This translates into CASSWGARYDYGYTF.

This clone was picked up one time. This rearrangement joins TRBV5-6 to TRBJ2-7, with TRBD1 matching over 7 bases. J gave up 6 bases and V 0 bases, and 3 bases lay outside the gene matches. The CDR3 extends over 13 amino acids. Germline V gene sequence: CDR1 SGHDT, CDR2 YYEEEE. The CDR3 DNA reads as TGTGCCAGCAGCTTGGGCAGGGGGTTCGAGCAGTACTTC. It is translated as CASSLGRGFEQYF.

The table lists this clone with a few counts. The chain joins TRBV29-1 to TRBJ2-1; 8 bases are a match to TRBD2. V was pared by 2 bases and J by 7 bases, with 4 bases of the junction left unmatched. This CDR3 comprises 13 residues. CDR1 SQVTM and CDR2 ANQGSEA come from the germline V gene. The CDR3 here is CSVERLAINEQFF. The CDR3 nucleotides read TGCAGCGTTGAAAGACTAGCGATTAATGAGCAGTTCTTC.

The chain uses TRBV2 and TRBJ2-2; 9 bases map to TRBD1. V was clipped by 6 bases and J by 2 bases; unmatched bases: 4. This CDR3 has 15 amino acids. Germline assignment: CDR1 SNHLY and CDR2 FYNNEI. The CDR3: CASRGTGGNTGELFF. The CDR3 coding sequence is TGTGCCAGCAGGGGCACAGGGGGCAACACCGGGGAGCTGTTTTTT.

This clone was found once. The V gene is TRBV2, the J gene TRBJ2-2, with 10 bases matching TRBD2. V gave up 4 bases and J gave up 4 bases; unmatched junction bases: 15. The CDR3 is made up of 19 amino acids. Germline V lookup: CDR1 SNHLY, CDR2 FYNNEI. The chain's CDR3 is CASSVAGGREPHRTGELFF. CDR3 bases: TGTGCCAGCAGTGTAGCGGGGGGACGCGAACCACATCGCACCGGGGAGCTGTTTTTT.

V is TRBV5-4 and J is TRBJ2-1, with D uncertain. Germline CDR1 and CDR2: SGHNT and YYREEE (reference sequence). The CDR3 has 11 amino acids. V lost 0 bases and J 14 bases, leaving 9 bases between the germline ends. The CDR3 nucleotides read TGTGCCAGCAGCTTGGGTGGCTACGAGTTCTTC. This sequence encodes CASSLGGYEFF.

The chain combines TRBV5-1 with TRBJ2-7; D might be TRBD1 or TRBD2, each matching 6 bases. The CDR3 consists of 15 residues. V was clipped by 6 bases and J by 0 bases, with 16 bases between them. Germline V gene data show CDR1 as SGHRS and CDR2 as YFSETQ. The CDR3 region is CASTPDGGLSYEQYF. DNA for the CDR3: TGCGCCAGCACCCCGGACGGGGGCCTCTCCTACGAGCAGTACTTC.

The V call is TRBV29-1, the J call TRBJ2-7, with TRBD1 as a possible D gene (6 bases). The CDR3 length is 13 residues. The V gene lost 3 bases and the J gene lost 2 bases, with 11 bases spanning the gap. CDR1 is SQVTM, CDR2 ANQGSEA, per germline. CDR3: CSVDGDTAYEQYF. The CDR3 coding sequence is TGCAGCGTTGACGGGGACACCGCCTACGAGCAGTACTTC.

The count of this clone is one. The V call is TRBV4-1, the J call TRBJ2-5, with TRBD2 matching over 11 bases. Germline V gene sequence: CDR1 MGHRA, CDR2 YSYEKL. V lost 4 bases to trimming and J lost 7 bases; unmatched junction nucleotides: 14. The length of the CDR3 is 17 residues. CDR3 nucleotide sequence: TGCGCCAGCAGCCTGGGACTAGCGGACATTCAAAGGGGGACCCAGTACTTC. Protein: CASSLGLADIQRGTQYF.

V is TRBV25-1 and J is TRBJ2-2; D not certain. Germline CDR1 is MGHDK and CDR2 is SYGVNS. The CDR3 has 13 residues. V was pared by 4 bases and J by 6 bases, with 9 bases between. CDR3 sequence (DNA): TGTGCCAGCAGTGTCTCCGCCGCCGGGGAGCTGTTTTTT. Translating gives CASSVSAAGELFF. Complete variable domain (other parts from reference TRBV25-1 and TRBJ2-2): EADIYQTPRYLVIGTGKKITLECSQTMGHDKMYWYQQDPGMELHLIHYSYGVNSTEKGDLSSESTVSRIRTEHFPLTLESARPSHTSQYLCASSVSAAGELFFGEGSRLTVL.

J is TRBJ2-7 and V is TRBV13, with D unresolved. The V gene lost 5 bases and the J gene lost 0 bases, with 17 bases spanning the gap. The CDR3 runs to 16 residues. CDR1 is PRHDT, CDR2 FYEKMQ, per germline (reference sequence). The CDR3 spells CASSPATAPNSYEQYF. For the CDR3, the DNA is TGTGCCAGCAGCCCGGCGACTGCCCCGAACTCCTACGAGCAGTACTTC.

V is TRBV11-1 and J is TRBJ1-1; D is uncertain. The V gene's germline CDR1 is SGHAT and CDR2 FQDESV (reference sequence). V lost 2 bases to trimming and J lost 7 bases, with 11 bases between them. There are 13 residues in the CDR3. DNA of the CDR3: TGTGCCAGCAGCTTAAGGACGGTTATTGAAGCTTTCTTT. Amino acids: CASSLRTVIEAFF.

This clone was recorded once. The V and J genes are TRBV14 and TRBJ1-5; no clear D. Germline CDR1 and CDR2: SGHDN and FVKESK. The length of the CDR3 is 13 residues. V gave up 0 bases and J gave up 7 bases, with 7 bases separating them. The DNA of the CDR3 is TGTGCCAGCAGCCAAGACTTAGGCCAGCCCCAGCATTTT. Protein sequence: CASSQDLGQPQHF. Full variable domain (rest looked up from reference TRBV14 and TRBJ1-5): EAGVTQFPSHSVIEKGQTVTLRCDPISGHDNLYWYRRVMGKEIKFLLHFVKESKQDESGMPNNRFLAERTGGTYSTLKVQPAELEDSGVYFCASSQDLGQPQHFGDGTRLSIL.

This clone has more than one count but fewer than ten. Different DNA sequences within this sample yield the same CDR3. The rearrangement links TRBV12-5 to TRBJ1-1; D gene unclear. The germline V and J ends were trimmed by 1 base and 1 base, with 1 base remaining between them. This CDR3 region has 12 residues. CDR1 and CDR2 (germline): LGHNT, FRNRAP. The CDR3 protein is CASGLGNTEAFF. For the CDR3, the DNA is TGTGCTAGTGGTTTGGGGAACACTGAAGCTTTCTTT.

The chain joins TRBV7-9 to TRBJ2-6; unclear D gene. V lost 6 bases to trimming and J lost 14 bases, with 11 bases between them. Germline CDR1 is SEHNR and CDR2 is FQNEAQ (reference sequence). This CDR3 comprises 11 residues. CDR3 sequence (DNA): TGTGCCAGCAGTCAGTCAGCACTCCTGACTTTC. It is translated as CASSQSALLTF.

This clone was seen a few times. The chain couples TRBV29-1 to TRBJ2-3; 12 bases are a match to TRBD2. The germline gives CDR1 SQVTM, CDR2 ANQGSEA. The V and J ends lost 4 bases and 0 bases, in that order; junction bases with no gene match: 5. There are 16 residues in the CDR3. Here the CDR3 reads CSVGGLAGTSTDTQYF. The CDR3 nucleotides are TGCAGCGTTGGGGGACTAGCGGGCACTAGCACAGATACGCAGTATTTT.

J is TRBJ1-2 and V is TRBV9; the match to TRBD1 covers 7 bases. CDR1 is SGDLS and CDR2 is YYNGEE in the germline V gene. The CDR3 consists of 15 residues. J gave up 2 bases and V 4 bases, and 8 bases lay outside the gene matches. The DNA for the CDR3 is TGTGCCAGCAGCACCCCCGACAGGGTCAACTATGGCTACACCTTC. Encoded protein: CASSTPDRVNYGYTF.

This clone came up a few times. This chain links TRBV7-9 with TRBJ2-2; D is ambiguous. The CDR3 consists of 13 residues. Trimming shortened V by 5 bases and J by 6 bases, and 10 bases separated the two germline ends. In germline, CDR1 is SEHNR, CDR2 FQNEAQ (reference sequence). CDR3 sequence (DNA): TGTGCCAGCAGCCGCCTACCCCCCGGGGAGCTGTTTTTT. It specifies CASSRLPPGELFF. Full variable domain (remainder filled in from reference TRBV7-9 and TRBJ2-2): DTGVSQNPRHKITKRGQNVTFRCDPISEHNRLYWYRQTLGQGPEFLTYFQNEAQLEKSRLLSDRFSAERPKGSFSTLEIQRTEQGDSAMYLCASSRLPPGELFFGEGSRLTVL.

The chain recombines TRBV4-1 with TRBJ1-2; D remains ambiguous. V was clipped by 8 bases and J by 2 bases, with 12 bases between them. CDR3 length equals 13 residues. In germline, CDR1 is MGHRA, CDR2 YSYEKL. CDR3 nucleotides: TGCGCCAGCGGCCCCACGGGGAACTATGGCTACACCTTC. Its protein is CASGPTGNYGYTF.

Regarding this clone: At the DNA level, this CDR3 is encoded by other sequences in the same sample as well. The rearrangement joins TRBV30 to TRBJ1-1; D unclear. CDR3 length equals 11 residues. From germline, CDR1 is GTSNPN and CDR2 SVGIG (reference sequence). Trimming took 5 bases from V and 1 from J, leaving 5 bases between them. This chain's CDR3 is CAWSRNTEAFF. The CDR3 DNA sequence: TGTGCCTGGTCCAGGAACACTGAAGCTTTCTTT. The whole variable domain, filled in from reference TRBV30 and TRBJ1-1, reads SQTIHQWPATLVQPVGSPLSLECTVEGTSNPNLYWYRQAAGRGLQLLFYSVGIGQISSEVPQNLSASRPQDRQFILSSKKLLLSDSGFYLCAWSRNTEAFFGQGTRLTVV.

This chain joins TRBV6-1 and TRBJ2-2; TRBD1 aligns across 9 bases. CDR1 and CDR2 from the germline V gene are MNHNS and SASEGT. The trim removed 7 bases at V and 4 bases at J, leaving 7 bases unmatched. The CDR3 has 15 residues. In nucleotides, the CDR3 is TGTGCCAGCACCCCCGGGGACAGGGTCACCGGGGAGCTGTTTTTT. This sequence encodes CASTPGDRVTGELFF.

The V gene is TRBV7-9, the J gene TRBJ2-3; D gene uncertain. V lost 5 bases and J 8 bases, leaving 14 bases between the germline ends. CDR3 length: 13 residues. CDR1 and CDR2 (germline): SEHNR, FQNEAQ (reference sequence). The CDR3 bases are TGTGCCAGCAGCCCCCTAGGATGGGGTACGCAGTATTTT. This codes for CASSPLGWGTQYF. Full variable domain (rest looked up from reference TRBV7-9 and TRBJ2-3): DTGVSQNPRHKITKRGQNVTFRCDPISEHNRLYWYRQTLGQGPEFLTYFQNEAQLEKSRLLSDRFSAERPKGSFSTLEIQRTEQGDSAMYLCASSPLGWGTQYFGPGTRLTVL.

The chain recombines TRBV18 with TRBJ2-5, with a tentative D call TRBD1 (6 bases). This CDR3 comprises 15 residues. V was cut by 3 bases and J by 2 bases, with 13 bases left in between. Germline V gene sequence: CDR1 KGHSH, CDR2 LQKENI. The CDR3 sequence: CASSPGQRIQETQYF. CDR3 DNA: TGTGCCAGCTCACCGGGACAACGAATACAAGAGACCCAGTACTTC.

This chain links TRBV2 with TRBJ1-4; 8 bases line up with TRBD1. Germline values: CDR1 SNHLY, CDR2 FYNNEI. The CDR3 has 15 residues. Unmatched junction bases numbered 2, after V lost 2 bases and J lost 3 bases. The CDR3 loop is CASSESTGANEKLFF. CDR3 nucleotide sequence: TGTGCCAGCAGTGAATCGACAGGGGCTAATGAAAAACTGTTTTTT.

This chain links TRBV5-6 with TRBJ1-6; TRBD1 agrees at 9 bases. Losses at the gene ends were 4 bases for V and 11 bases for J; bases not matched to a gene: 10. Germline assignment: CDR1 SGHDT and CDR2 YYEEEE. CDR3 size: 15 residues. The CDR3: CASSIWWTGVTPLHF. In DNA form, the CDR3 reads TGTGCCAGCAGCATTTGGTGGACAGGGGTAACACCCCTCCACTTT.

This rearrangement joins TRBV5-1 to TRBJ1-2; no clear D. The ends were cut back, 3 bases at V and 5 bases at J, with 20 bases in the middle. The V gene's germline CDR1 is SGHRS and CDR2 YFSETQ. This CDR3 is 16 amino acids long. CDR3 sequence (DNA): TGCGCCAGCAGCTCCATGAGGGAACTAGCTCCTTATGGCTACACCTTC. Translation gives CASSSMRELAPYGYTF.

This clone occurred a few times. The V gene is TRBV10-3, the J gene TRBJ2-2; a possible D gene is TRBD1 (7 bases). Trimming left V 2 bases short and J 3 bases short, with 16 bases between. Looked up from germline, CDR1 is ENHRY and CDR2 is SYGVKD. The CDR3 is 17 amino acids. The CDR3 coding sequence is TGTGCCATCAGTGAGGTGTTGCAGGGGGGATACACCGGGGAGCTGTTTTTT. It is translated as CAISEVLQGGYTGELFF.

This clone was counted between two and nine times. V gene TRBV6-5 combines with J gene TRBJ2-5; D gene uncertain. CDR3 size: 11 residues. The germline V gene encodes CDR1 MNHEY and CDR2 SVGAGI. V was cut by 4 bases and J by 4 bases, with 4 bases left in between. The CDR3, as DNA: TGTGCCAGCAGTTTTGGAGAGACCCAGTACTTC. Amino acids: CASSFGETQYF.

The CDR3 protein is CASRASMGNEQFF. For the CDR3, the DNA is TGTGCCAGCAGGGCCAGCATGGGCAATGAGCAGTTCTTC. The chain has TRBV9 and TRBJ2-1; D call uncertain. Per germline, CDR1 SGDLS and CDR2 YYNGEE. V gave up 5 bases and J gave up 6 bases, with 12 bases separating them. The CDR3 contains 13 residues.

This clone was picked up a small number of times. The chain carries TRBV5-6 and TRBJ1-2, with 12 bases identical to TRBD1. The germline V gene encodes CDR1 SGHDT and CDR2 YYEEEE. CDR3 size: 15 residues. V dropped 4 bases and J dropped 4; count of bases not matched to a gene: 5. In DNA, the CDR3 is TGTGCCAGCAGCCCGGGACAGGGGGCAAGCTATGGCTACACCTTC. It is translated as CASSPGQGASYGYTF.

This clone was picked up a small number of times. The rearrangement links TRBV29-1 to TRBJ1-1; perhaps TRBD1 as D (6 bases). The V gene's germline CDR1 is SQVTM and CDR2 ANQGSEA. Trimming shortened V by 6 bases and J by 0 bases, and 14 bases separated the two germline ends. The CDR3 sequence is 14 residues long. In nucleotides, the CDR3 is TGCAGCGTGCCTAGGGGGGGGCTGAACACTGAAGCTTTCTTT. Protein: CSVPRGGLNTEAFF.